Below are 16 T cell receptor beta chains sequenced from a single sample in a study of blood T cell repertoires in COVID-19. Clones were read by immunoSEQ multiplex PCR, and TCRdb kept only the in-frame ones, dropping some. The repertoire holds some 240,000 clones, approximately 83% seen once, with 2.5% to 3.5% in the top ten. Sequencing input: PBMCs or T cells enriched from blood (not recorded which). The receptor source for this set is a woman aged 40 to 50 with acute COVID-19.

V is TRBV2 and J is TRBJ2-1; no clear D. The CDR3 loop spans 10 amino acids. V shed 5 bases and J shed 9 bases, with 5 bases lying between them. The germline gives CDR1 SNHLY, CDR2 FYNNEI. CDR3 residues: CASSSGEQFF. CDR3 in DNA: TGTGCCAGCAGTTCCGGTGAGCAGTTCTTC. Filled out from reference TRBV2 and TRBJ2-1, the complete variable domain reads EPEVTQTPSHQVTQMGQEVILRCVPISNHLYFYWYRQILGQKVEFLVSFYNNEISEKSEIFDDQFSVERPDGSNFTLKIRSTKLEDSAMYFCASSSGEQFFGPGTRLTVL.

This chain connects TRBV11-2 to TRBJ1-1; TRBD1 matches 9 bases. The CDR3 covers 15 residues. The J segment lost 5 bases and the V segment lost 5 bases, leaving 9 bases of the junction unmatched. The germline CDR1 and CDR2 sequences are SGHAT and FQNNGV. This CDR3 reads CASSPSPGQGTEAFF. In DNA form, the CDR3 reads TGTGCCAGCAGCCCCAGTCCGGGACAGGGAACTGAAGCTTTCTTT.

This clone showed up just a few times. J is TRBJ2-5 and V is TRBV10-1; D is perhaps TRBD2 (6 bases). Trimming left V 3 bases short and J 5 bases short, with 10 bases between. This CDR3 comprises 13 residues. Germline values: CDR1 WNHNN, CDR2 SYGVQD (reference sequence). The CDR3: CASSDSGVETQYF. The CDR3 DNA is TGCGCCAGCAGTGATTCGGGAGTGGAGACCCAGTACTTC.

The chain's CDR3 is CASSRQGPGGRGYEQYF. CDR3 nucleotide sequence: TGTGCCAGCAGCCGACAGGGTCCGGGCGGGAGAGGCTACGAGCAGTACTTC. The V gene is TRBV6-6, the J gene TRBJ2-7; D possibly matches TRBD1 or TRBD2 (7 bases each). Germline assignment: CDR1 MNHNY and CDR2 SVGAGI (reference sequence). This CDR3 spans 17 amino acids. V was clipped by 6 bases and J by 3 bases, with 24 bases between them.

The genes are TRBV30 and TRBJ2-6; D is undetermined. With 3 bases removed from V and 1 base from J, the gap between germline ends came to 7 bases. The CDR3 sequence is 14 residues long. CDR1 is GTSNPN, CDR2 SVGIG, per germline (reference sequence). The CDR3 nucleotides are TGTGCCTGGAGCGTCGGGTCTGGGGCCAACGTCCTGACTTTC. Its protein product is CAWSVGSGANVLTF.

The chain has TRBV10-3 and TRBJ1-4; D perhaps matches TRBD1 (5 bases). The CDR3 extends over 13 amino acids. CDR1 and CDR2 from the germline V gene are ENHRY and SYGVKD. V was shortened by 2 bases and J by 8 bases, with 9 bases between the two germline ends. CDR3 residues: CAISETPGEKLFF. The CDR3 DNA reads TGTGCCATCAGTGAGACTCCAGGGGAAAAACTGTTTTTT.

This chain uses TRBV3-1 (or the pseudogene TRBV3-2) with TRBJ2-5; TRBD2 aligns across 8 bases. The CDR3 is 18 amino acids. Trimming took 6 bases from V and 2 from J; bases not matched to a gene: 17. CDR1 and CDR2 (germline): LGHDT, YNNKEL (reference sequence). The CDR3 sequence: CASRLSYGQAGVQETQYF. Written as DNA, the CDR3 is TGTGCCAGCAGACTCTCTTATGGCCAAGCGGGAGTTCAAGAGACCCAGTACTTC.

The chain is built from TRBV18 and TRBJ1-1, with a tentative D call TRBD1 (5 bases). Germline V gives CDR1 KGHSH, CDR2 LQKENI. The CDR3 has 13 residues. V lost 6 bases and J lost 5, with 13 bases in between. CDR3 residues: CASSQQEGTEAFF. The CDR3 region has the DNA TGTGCCAGCTCCCAACAGGAGGGAACTGAAGCTTTCTTT.

The chain couples TRBV27 to TRBJ1-1, with unresolved D. The CDR3 has 13 residues. The V gene's germline CDR1 is MNHEY and CDR2 SMNVEV (reference sequence). V lost 0 bases and J lost 4, with 6 bases in between. The CDR3 bases are TGTGCCAGCAGTTTATCTACAGTCACTGAAGCTTTCTTT. Its protein is CASSLSTVTEAFF.

The chain combines TRBV6-5 with TRBJ1-5, with TRBD1 as a possible D gene (6 bases). Germline V gene lookup returns CDR1 MNHEY and CDR2 SVGAGI. V lost 4 bases and J 3 bases, leaving 13 bases between the germline ends. CDR3 size: 15 residues. CDR3 sequence reads: CASSSQTGINQPQHF. Written as DNA, the CDR3 is TGTGCCAGCAGTTCCCAGACAGGAATCAATCAGCCCCAGCATTTT.

The V and J genes are TRBV18 and TRBJ2-7; weak D call: TRBD2 (5 bases). Trimming took off 3 bases at V and 3 bases at J, with 18 bases between the two ends. The CDR3 extends over 16 amino acids. Germline V gene lookup returns CDR1 KGHSH and CDR2 LQKENI. The CDR3 spells CASSPRGRADFYEQYF. The CDR3 DNA is TGTGCCAGCTCACCTCGAGGGAGAGCAGATTTCTACGAGCAGTACTTC.

The rearrangement uses TRBV9 and TRBJ2-7; TRBD1 is a possible D gene (7 bases). CDR3 size: 15 residues. V gave up 0 bases and J gave up 5 bases, with 15 bases separating them. Germline lookup yields CDR1 SGDLS and CDR2 YYNGEE. The CDR3 loop is CASSVGTGEVDEQYF. In DNA, the CDR3 is TGTGCCAGCAGCGTAGGTACAGGGGAGGTTGACGAGCAGTACTTC.

Written as DNA, the CDR3 is TGTGCCAGCAGCTTGGTCGCGAGAGACACTGAAGCTTTCTTT. Translated, it gives CASSLVARDTEAFF. The V call is TRBV5-4, the J call TRBJ1-1; no firm D call. V was trimmed by 0 bases and J by 3 bases, leaving 9 bases between them. This CDR3 spans 14 amino acids. In germline, CDR1 is SGHNT, CDR2 YYREEE (reference sequence).

The CDR3 loop reads CASSYRTGGLETQYF. CDR3 coding DNA: TGTGCCAGCAGCTACAGGACAGGGGGCTTAGAGACCCAGTACTTC. The rearrangement links TRBV5-4 to TRBJ2-5, with TRBD1 identical over 11 bases. V trimming: 3 bases; J trimming: 4 bases; junction bases outside the gene matches: 5. The V gene's germline CDR1 is SGHNT and CDR2 YYREEE (reference sequence). The CDR3 has 15 amino acids.

V usage is TRBV9 and J usage is TRBJ2-5, with D perhaps matching TRBD1 (7 bases). The CDR3 covers 14 residues. V lost 4 bases to trimming and J lost 2 bases, with 12 bases between them. Looked up from germline, CDR1 is SGDLS and CDR2 is YYNGEE. The CDR3 spells CASSTQGGQETQYF. The CDR3 nucleotides are TGTGCCAGCAGCACCCAGGGGGGTCAAGAGACCCAGTACTTC.

This rearrangement joins TRBV30 to TRBJ1-5, with 9 bases aligning to TRBD1. Germline V CDR1 and CDR2: GTSNPN, SVGIG (reference sequence). This CDR3 has 15 residues. The trim removed 2 bases at V and 7 bases at J, leaving 9 bases unmatched. The DNA of the CDR3 is TGTGCCTGGAGTTCGGGACAGGGTAGGAACCAGCCCCAGCATTTT. This sequence encodes CAWSSGQGRNQPQHF.